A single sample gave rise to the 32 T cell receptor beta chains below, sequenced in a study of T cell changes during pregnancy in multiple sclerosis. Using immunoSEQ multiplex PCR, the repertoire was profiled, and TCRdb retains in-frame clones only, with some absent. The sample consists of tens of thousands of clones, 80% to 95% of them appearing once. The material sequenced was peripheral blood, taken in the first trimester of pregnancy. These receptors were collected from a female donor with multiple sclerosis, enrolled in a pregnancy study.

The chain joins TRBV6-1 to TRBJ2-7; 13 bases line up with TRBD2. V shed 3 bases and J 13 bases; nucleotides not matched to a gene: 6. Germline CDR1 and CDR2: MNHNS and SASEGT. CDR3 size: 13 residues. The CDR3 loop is CASSDGTSGIRYF. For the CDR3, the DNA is TGTGCCAGCAGTGATGGGACTAGCGGGATTCGTTACTTC.

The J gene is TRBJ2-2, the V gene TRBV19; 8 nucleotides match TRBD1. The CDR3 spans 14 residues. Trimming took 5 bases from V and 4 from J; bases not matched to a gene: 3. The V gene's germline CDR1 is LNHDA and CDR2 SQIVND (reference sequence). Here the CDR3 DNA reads TGTGCCAGTAGTGTCAGGGGGCTCACCGGGGAGCTGTTTTTT. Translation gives CASSVRGLTGELFF.

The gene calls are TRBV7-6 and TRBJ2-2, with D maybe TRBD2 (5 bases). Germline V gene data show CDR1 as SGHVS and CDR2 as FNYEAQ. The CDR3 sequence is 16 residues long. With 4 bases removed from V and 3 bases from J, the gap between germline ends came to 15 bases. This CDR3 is CASSSEGALYTGELFF. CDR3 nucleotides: TGTGCCAGCAGCTCTGAGGGAGCTTTGTACACCGGGGAGCTGTTTTTT. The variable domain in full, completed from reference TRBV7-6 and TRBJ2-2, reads GAGVSQSPRYKVTKRGQDVALRCDPISGHVSLYWYRQALGQGPEFLTYFNYEAQQDKSGLPNDRFSAERPEGSISTLTIQRTEQRDSAMYRCASSSEGALYTGELFFGEGSRLTVL.

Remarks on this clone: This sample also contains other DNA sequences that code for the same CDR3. In DNA form, the CDR3 reads TGTGCCAGCAGCCCACAGGGCAATCAGCCCCAGCATTTT. Translating it yields CASSPQGNQPQHF. The chain carries TRBV7-2 and TRBJ1-5; D is possibly TRBD1 (5 bases). Germline V CDR1 and CDR2: SGHTA, FQGNSA. The CDR3 runs to 13 residues. The V gene lost 5 bases and the J gene lost 2 bases, with 7 bases spanning the gap.

CDR3 protein: CASSPTSFSTDTQYF. CDR3 bases: TGTGCCAGTAGTCCTACCTCATTTAGCACAGATACGCAGTATTTT. The chain employs TRBV19 and TRBJ2-3; D gene uncertain. From germline, CDR1 is LNHDA and CDR2 SQIVND (reference sequence). V was cut by 5 bases and J by 0 bases, with 12 bases left in between. This CDR3 has 15 amino acids.

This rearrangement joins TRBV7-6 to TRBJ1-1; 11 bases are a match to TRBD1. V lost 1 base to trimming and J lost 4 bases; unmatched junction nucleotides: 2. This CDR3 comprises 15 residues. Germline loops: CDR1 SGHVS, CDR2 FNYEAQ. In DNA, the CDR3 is TGTGCCAGCAGCTTAGTAGGGACAGGGGGCACTGAAGCTTTCTTT. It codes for CASSLVGTGGTEAFF.

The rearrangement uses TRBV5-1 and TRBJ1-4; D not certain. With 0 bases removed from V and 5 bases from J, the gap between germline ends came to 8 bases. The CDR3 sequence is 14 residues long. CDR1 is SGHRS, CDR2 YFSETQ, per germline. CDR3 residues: CASSLGGSNEKLFF. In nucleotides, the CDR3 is TGCGCCAGCAGCTTGGGAGGGTCGAATGAAAAACTGTTTTTT.

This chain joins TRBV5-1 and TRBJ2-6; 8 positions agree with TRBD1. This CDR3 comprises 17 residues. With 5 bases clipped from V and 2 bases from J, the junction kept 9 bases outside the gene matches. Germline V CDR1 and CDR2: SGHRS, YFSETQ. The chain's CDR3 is CASRPGQGPTGANVLTF. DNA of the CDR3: TGCGCCAGCAGGCCTGGACAGGGTCCCACTGGGGCCAACGTCCTGACTTTC. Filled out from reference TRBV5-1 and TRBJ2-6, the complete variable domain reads KAGVTQTPRYLIKTRGQQVTLSCSPISGHRSVSWYQQTPGQGLQFLFEYFSETQRNKGNFPGRFSGRQFSNSRSEMNVSTLELGDSALYLCASRPGQGPTGANVLTFGAGSRLTVL.

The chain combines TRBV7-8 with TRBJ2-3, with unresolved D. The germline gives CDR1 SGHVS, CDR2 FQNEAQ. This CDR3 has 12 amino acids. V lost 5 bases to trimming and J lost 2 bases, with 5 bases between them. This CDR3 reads CASSTNTDTQYF. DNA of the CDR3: TGTGCCAGCAGCACAAACACAGATACGCAGTATTTT.

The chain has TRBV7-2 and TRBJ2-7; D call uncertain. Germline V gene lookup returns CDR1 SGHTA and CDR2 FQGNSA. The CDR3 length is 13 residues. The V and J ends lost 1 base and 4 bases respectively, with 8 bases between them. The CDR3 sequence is CASSLDVRYEQYF. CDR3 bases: TGTGCCAGCAGCTTAGACGTCAGATACGAGCAGTACTTC.

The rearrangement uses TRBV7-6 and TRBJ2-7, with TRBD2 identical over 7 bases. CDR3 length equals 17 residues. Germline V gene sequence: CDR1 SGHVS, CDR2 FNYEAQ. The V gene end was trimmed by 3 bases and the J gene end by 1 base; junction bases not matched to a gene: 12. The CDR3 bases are TGTGCCAGCAGCTTGAAGGTAGCGGGCGATAATTCCTACGAGCAGTACTTC. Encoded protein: CASSLKVAGDNSYEQYF.

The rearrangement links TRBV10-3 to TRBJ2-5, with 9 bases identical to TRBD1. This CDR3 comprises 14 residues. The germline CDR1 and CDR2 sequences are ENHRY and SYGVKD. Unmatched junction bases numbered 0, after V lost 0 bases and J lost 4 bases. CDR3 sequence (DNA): TGTGCCATCAGTGAGTCGACAGGGGGAGAGACCCAGTACTTC. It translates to CAISESTGGETQYF.

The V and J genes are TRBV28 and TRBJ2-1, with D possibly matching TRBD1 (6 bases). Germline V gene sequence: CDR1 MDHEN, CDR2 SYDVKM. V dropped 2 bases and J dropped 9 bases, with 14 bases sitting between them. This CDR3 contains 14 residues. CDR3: CASSLGVRGFEQFF. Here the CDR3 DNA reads TGTGCCAGCAGTTTAGGGGTCAGGGGTTTTGAGCAGTTCTTC.

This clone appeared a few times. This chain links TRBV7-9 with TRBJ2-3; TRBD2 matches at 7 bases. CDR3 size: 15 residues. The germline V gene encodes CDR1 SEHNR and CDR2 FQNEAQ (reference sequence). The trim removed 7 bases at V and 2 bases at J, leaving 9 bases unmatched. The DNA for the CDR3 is TGTGCCAGCACCTTGCGGGGGACCTTCACAGATACGCAGTATTTT. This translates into CASTLRGTFTDTQYF.

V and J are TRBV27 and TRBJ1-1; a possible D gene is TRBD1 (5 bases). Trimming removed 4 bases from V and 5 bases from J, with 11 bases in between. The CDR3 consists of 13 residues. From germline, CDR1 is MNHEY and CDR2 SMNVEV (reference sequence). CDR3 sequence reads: CASSYGGGTEAFF. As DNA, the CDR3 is TGTGCCAGCAGTTACGGGGGAGGTACTGAAGCTTTCTTT.

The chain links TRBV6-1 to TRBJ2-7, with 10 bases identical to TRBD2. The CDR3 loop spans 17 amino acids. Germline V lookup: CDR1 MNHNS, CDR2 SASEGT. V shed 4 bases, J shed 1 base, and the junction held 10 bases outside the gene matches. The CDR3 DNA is TGTGCCAGCAGTGGAGGCGGACTAGCGGACATGTCCTACGAGCAGTACTTC. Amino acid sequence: CASSGGGLADMSYEQYF.

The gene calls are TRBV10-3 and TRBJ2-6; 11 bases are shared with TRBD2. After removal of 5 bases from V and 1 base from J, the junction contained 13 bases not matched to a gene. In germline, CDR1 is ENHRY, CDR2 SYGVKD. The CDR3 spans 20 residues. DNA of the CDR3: TGTGCCATCAGTTCGTTGGGGCCTCTAGCGGGAGGTTCTGGGGCCAACGTCCTGACTTTC. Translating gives CAISSLGPLAGGSGANVLTF.

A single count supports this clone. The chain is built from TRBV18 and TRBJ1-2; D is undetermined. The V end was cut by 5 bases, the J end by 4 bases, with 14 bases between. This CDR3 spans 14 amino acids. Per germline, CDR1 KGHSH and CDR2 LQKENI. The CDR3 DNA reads TGTGCCAGCTCATCGGAAACAGATGGCTATGGCTACACCTTC. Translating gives CASSSETDGYGYTF.

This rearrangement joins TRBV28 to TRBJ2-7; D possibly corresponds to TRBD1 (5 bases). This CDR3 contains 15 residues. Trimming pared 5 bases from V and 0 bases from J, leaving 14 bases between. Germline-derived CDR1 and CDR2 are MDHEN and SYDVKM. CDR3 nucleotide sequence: TGTGCCAGCAGTCCGAGTTCAGGGTTCTCCTACGAGCAGTACTTC. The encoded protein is CASSPSSGFSYEQYF.

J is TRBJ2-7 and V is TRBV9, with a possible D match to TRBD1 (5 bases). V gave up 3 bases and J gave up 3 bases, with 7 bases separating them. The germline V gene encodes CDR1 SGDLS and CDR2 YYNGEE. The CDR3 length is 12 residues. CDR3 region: CASSGQGYEQYF. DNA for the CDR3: TGTGCCAGCAGCGGCCAGGGCTACGAGCAGTACTTC.

This chain's CDR3 is CASRTSGSSGEQFF. CDR3 coding DNA: TGTGCCAGCCGGACTAGCGGGAGTTCGGGAGAGCAGTTCTTC. V usage is TRBV6-4 and J usage is TRBJ2-1, with 13 bases aligning to TRBD2. Germline V CDR1 and CDR2: MRHNA, SNTAGT. The trim removed 8 bases at V and 10 bases at J, leaving 8 bases unmatched. The CDR3 has 14 residues.

The CDR3 region has the DNA TGTGCCAGCAGCATTCGGGGTGCGCCGAGCACAGATACGCAGTATTTT. Translating gives CASSIRGAPSTDTQYF. The V gene is TRBV9, the J gene TRBJ2-3; the D gene is possibly TRBD2 (5 bases). Germline V gene lookup returns CDR1 SGDLS and CDR2 YYNGEE. The CDR3 runs 16 residues. Between the trimmed V and J ends, which lost 4 bases and 0 bases, there was a span of 15 bases.

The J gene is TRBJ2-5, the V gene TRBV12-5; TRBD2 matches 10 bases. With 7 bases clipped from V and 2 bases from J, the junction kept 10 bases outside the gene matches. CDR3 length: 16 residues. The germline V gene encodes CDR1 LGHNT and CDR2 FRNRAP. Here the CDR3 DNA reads TGTGCTAGTGCCGTCTTAGCGGGAGGCGATCAAGAGACCCAGTACTTC. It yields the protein CASAVLAGGDQETQYF. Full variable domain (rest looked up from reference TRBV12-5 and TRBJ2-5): DARVTQTPRHKVTEMGQEVTMRCQPILGHNTVFWYRQTMMQGLELLAYFRNRAPLDDSGMPKDRFSAEMPDATLATLKIQPSEPRDSAVYFCASAVLAGGDQETQYFGPGTRLLVL.

The CDR3 loop reads CASSNLLAGTYNEQFF. Here the CDR3 DNA reads TGTGCCAGCAGCAATTTACTAGCGGGAACCTACAATGAGCAGTTCTTC. The gene calls are TRBV9 and TRBJ2-1, with 10 bases matching TRBD2. The CDR3 consists of 16 residues. From germline, CDR1 is SGDLS and CDR2 YYNGEE. With V trimmed by 4 bases and J by 2 bases, 6 bases remained unmatched.

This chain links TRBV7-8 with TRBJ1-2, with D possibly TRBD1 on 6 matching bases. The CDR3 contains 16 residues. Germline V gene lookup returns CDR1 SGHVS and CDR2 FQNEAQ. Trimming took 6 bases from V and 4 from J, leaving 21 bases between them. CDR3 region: CASRKNAGDFAYGYTF. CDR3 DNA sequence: TGTGCCAGCAGGAAGAATGCAGGGGATTTCGCCTATGGCTACACCTTC.

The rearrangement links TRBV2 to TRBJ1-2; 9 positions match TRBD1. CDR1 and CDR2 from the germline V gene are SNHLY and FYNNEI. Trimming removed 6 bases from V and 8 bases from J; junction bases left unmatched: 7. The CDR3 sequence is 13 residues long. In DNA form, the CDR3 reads TGTGCCAGCAGCCGTGGACAGGGGTTAGGCTACACCTTC. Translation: CASSRGQGLGYTF.

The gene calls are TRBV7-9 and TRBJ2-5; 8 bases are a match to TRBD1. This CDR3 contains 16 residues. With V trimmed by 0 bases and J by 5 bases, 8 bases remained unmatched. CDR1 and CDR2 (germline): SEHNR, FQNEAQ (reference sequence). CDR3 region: CASSLAKQGVGETQYF. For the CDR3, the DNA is TGTGCCAGCAGCTTAGCGAAACAGGGGGTAGGGGAGACCCAGTACTTC.

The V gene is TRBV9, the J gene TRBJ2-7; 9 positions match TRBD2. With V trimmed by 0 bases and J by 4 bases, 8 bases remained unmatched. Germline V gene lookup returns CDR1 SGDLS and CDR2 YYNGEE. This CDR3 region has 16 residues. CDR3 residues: CASSVDNSGSTYEQYF. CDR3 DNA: TGTGCCAGCAGCGTAGATAATAGCGGGAGTACTTACGAGCAGTACTTC.

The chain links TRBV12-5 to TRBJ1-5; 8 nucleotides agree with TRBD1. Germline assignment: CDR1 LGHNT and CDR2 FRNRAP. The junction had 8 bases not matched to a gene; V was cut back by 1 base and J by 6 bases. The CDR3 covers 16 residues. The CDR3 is CASGLGTGSTSQPQHF. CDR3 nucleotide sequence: TGTGCTAGTGGTTTGGGGACAGGGAGTACTAGTCAGCCCCAGCATTTT.

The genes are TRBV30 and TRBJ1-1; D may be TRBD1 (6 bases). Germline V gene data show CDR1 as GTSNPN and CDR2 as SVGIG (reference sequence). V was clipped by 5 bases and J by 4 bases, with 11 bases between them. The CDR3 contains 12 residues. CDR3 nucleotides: TGTGCCTGGGTTAGGGGGGGCACTGAAGCTTTCTTT. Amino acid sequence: CAWVRGGTEAFF.

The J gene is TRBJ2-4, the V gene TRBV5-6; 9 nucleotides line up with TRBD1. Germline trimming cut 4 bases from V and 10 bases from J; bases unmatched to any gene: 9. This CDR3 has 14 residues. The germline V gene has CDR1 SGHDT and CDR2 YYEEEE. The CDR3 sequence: CASSPTGGGRIQYF. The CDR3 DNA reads TGTGCCAGCAGCCCTACAGGGGGCGGCAGGATTCAGTACTTC. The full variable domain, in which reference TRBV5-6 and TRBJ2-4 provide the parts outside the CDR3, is DAGVTQSPTHLIKTRGQQVTLRCSPKSGHDTVSWYQQALGQGPQFIFQYYEEEERQRGNFPDRFSGHQFPNYSSELNVNALLLGDSALYLCASSPTGGGRIQYFGAGTRLSVL.

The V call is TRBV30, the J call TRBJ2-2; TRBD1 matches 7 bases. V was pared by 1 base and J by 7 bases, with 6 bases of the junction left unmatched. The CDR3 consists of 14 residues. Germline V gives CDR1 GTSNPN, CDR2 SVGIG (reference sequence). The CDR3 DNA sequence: TGTGCCTGGAGTGCCGGGACAGCAAGCGGGGAGCTGTTTTTT. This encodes CAWSAGTASGELFF.